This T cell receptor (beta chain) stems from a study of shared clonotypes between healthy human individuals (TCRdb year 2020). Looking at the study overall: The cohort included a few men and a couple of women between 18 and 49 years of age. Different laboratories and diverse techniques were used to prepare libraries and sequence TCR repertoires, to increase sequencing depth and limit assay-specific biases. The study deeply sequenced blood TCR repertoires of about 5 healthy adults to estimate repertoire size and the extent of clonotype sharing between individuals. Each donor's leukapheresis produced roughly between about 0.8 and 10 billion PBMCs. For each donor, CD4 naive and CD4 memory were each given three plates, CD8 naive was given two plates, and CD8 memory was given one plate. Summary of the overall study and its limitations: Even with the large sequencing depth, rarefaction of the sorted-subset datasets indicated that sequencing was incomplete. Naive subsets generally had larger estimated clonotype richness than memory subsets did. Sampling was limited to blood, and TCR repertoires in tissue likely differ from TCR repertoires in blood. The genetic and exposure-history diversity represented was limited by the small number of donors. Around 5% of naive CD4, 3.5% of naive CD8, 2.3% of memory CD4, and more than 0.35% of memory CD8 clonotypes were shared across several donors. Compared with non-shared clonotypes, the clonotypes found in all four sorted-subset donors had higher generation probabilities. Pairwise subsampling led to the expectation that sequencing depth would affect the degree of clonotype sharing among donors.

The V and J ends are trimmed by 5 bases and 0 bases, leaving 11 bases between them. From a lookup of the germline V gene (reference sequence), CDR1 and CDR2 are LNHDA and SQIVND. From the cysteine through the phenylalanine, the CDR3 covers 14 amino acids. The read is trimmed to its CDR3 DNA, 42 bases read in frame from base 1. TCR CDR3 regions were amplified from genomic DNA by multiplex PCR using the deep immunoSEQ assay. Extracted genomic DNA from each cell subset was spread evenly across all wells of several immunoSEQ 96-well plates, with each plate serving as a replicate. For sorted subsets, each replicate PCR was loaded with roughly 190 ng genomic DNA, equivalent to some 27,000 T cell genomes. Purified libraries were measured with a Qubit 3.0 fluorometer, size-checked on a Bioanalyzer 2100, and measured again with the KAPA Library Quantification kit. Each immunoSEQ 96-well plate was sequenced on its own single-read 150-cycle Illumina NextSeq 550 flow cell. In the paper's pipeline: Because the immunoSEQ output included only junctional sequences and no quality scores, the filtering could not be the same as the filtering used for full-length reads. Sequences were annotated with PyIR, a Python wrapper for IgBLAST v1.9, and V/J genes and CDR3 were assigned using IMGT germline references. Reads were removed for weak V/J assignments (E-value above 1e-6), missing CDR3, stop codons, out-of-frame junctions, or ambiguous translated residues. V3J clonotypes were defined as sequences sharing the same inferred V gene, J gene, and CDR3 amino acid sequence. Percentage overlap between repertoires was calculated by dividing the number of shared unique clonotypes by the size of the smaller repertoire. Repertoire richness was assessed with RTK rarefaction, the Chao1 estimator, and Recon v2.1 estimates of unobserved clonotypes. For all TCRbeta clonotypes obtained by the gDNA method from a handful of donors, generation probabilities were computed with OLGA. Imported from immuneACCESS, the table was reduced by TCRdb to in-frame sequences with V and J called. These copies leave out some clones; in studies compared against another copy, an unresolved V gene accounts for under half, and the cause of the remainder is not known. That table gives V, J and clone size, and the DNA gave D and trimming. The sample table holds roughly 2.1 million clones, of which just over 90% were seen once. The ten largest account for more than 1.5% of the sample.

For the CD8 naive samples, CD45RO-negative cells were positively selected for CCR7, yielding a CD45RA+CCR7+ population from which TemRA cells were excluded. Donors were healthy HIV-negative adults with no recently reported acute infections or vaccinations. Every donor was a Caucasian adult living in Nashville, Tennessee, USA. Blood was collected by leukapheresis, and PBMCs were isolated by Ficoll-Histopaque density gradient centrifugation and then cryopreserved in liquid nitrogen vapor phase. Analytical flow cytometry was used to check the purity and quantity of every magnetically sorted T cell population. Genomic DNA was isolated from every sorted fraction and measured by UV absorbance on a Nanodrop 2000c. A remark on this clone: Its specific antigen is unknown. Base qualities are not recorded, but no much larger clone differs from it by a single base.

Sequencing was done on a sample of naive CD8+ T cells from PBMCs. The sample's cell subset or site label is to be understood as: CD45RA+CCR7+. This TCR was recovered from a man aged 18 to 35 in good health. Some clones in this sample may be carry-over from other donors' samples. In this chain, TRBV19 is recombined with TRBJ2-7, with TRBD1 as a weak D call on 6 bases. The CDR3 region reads CASSDRLHSYEQYF. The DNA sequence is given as TGTGCCAGTAGTGACAGGTTACACTCCTACGAGCAGTACTTC.